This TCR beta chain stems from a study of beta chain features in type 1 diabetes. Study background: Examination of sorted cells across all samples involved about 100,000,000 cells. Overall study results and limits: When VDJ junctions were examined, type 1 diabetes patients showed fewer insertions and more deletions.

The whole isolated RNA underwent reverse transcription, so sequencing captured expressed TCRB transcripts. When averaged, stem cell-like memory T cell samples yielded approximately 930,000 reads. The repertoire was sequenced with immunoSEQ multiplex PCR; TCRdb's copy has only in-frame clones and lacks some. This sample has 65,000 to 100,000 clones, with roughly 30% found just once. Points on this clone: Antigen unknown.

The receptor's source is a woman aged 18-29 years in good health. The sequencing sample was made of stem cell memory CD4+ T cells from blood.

CDR3 loop: CAWARQGNYGYTF. The CDR3 region has the DNA TGTGCCTGGGCGCGACAGGGTAACTATGGCTACACCTTC. The V gene is TRBV30, the J gene TRBJ1-2; 7 bases are a match to TRBD1. CDR3 length: 13 amino acids. Trimming took 5 bases from V and 1 from J; bases not matched to a gene: 4. Per germline, CDR1 GTSNPN and CDR2 SVGIG (reference sequence).